This entry lists 24 T cell receptor beta chains sequenced from one sample in a study of CD8+ T cells in alopecia areata. Reverse transcribed after extraction, RNA yielded cDNA as the sequencing template. The table came from immunoSEQ multiplex PCR; TCRdb's copy has only in-frame clones and leaves some out. There are 200,000 to 300,000 clones in the sample, none observed a single time. The study sorted pooled cutaneous lymph node cells by CD4, CD8alpha, NKG2D, NKG2ACE and other markers. Sequences were obtained from CD4+ T cells sorted from a lymph node. These receptors were taken from a C3H/HeJ mouse with alopecia areata. MHC haplotype: H2-k.

For this clone: The genes are named according to mouse. The CDR3 goes on 4 residues after the read ends, and that part is filled in from the germline J gene. The rearrangement joins TRBV19 to TRBJ2-7; 10 nucleotides match TRBD2. Per the germline V gene, CDR1 is FNHDT and CDR2 is SITEND (reference sequence). V gave up 5 bases and J gave up 0 bases; unmatched junction bases: 5. The CDR3 is 15 amino acids. The CDR3 sequence is CASSGRDWGSYEQYF. CDR3 bases read: TGTGCCAGCAGCGGCCGGGACTGGGGCTCCTAT.

A few counts support this clone. Mouse names are used for the genes. The missing CDR3 end, 3 residues past where the read stops, is filled in from the germline J gene. The rearrangement joins TRBV13-1 to TRBJ1-6; 12 bases align to TRBD1. TRBJ1-6 is treated as an ORF (open reading frame) with a function not yet certain. Germline V gene sequence: CDR1 NSHNY, CDR2 SYGAGN. V shed 3 bases, J shed 11 bases, and the junction held 3 bases outside the gene matches. The CDR3 has 14 amino acids. CDR3 DNA (partial): TGTGCCAGCAGTGCCGGGACAGGGGGCCCGCCC. Encoded protein: CASSAGTGGPP. The full CDR3 reads CASSAGTGGPPLYF.

In this sample, this clone turned up a few times. Any gene name here is a mouse gene name. The sequence runs out 4 residues before the end of the CDR3; the remainder is reconstructed from the germline J gene. The chain uses TRBV13-1 and TRBJ2-2; 7 nucleotides align to TRBD2. CDR1 is NSHNY and CDR2 is SYGAGN in the germline V gene. This CDR3 spans 15 amino acids. V gave up 1 base and J gave up 2 bases; unmatched junction bases: 2. The CDR3 protein is CASSDLGDNTGQLYF. The part of the CDR3 DNA that was read is TGTGCCAGCAGTGATCTGGGGGACAACACCGGG.

This clone occurred a few times. Here the gene names and germline are mouse. The missing CDR3 end, 4 residues past where the read stops, is filled in from the germline J gene. This chain uses TRBV5 with TRBJ2-1; 10 bases are a match to TRBD2. CDR3 length equals 14 residues. Trimming cost V 5 bases and J 3 bases; bases outside gene matches: 1. In germline, CDR1 is LGHNA, CDR2 YNLKQL (reference sequence). Here the CDR3 reads CASSWTGGYAEQFF. Incomplete CDR3 DNA: TGTGCCAGCAGCTGGACTGGGGGCTATGCT.

Details on this clone: Mouse gene names and germline throughout. The CDR3 end lies 4 residues beyond the end of the read and is filled in from the germline J gene. The rearrangement links TRBV31 to TRBJ2-2; D is possibly TRBD1 (6 bases). The CDR3 consists of 14 residues. Germline CDR1 GKSSPN, CDR2 SITVG. V lost 5 bases to trimming and J lost 0 bases, with 10 bases between them. CDR3 sequence: CAWGDKSNTGQLYF. The sequenced CDR3 bases are TGTGCCTGGGGGGACAAATCAAACACCGGG. Full variable domain (rest looked up from reference TRBV31 and TRBJ2-2): AQTIHQWPVAEIKAVGSPLSLGCTIKGKSSPNLYWYWQATGGTLQQLFYSITVGQVESVVQLNLSASRPKDDQFILSTEKLLLSHSGFYLCAWGDKSNTGQLYFGEGSKLTVL.

As to this clone: The germline and genes are mouse ones. From the germline J gene comes the end of the CDR3, since the read stops 4 residues before it. The rearrangement joins TRBV13-1 to TRBJ1-2; 8 bases are a match to TRBD1. This CDR3 contains 15 residues. Germline CDR1 is NSHNY and CDR2 is SYGAGN. Trimming removed 3 bases from V and 4 bases from J; junction bases left unmatched: 8. The DNA read from the CDR3 is TGTGCCAGCAGTGCCGACAGGGGAGGAGGCTCC. It yields the protein CASSADRGGGS. The CDR3, in full, reads CASSADRGGGSDYTF.

This clone has a handful of counts. The junction shows a germline mismatch at one end, possibly a read error. Gene names and germline match the mouse. The sequence runs out 4 residues before the end of the CDR3; the remainder is reconstructed from the germline J gene. This chain uses TRBV13-2 with TRBJ2-7; D is possibly TRBD2 (7 bases). CDR3 length: 14 amino acids. Germline V gene data show CDR1 as NNHNN and CDR2 as SYGAGS (reference sequence). The CDR3 bases that were read are TGTGCCAGCAGTGATGGGGGGCGCTCCTAT. Amino acid sequence: CASSDGGRSY. The entire CDR3 sequence reads CASSDGGRSYEQYF.

Of note for this clone: These gene names are mouse names. The read ends 4 residues shy of where the CDR3 ends; the end is completed using the germline J gene. The V gene is TRBV1, the J gene TRBJ2-2; 10 bases match TRBD2. This CDR3 is 17 amino acids long. The J segment lost 0 bases and the V segment lost 4 bases, leaving 5 bases of the junction unmatched. The germline CDR1 and CDR2 sequences are NSQYPW and LRSPGD (reference sequence). The CDR3 loop reads CTCSGLGGSSNTGQLYF. The sequenced CDR3 bases are TGCACCTGCAGTGGACTGGGGGGCTCCTCAAACACCGGG.

This clone has more than one count but fewer than ten. Any gene name here is a mouse gene name. The chain's CDR3 is CAWSLEGWNSDYTF. Partial CDR3 DNA: TGTGCCTGGAGTCTAGAGGGGTGGAACTCC. The chain has TRBV31 and TRBJ1-2; D is possibly TRBD1 (5 bases). The read ends 4 residues shy of where the CDR3 ends; the end is completed using the germline J gene. Germline CDR1 is GKSSPN and CDR2 is SITVG. This CDR3 is 14 amino acids long. Between the trimmed V and J ends, which lost 0 bases and 2 bases, there was a span of 10 bases.

This clone was counted between two and nine times. The genes and germline here are from mouse. Coverage ceases 4 residues before the CDR3 finishes, and the germline J gene fills in the end. The chain joins TRBV19 to TRBJ1-1; the match to TRBD1 covers 11 bases. Germline V gene sequence: CDR1 FNHDT, CDR2 SITEND (reference sequence). The CDR3 contains 13 residues. Germline trimming cut 7 bases from V and 3 bases from J; bases unmatched to any gene: 2. The CDR3 is CASGTGGHTEVFF. The sequenced part of the CDR3 DNA is TGTGCCAGCGGGACAGGGGGACACACA. Variable domain in full (rest from reference TRBV19 and TRBJ1-1): GGIITQTPKFLIGQEGQKLTLKCQQNFNHDTMYWYRQDSGKGLRLIYYSITENDLQKGDLSEGYDASREKKSSFSLTVTSAQKNEMAVFLCASGTGGHTEVFFGKGTRLTVV.

Worth noting for this clone: All gene names here are mouse names. The CDR3 goes on 3 residues after the read ends, and that part is filled in from the germline J gene. The genes are TRBV13-2 and TRBJ1-6; D possibly corresponds to TRBD1 (6 bases). TRBJ1-6 is annotated as an ORF whose role is uncertain. CDR1 and CDR2 from the germline V gene are NNHNN and SYGAGS (reference sequence). This CDR3 is 16 amino acids long. Trimming removed 0 bases from V and 5 bases from J, with 12 bases in between. CDR3 DNA (partial): TGTGCCAGCGGTGATGCTGGGGGGCGAGATAATTCGCCC. This gives the protein CASGDAGGRDNSP. The whole CDR3 protein reads CASGDAGGRDNSPLYF.

This clone has a handful of counts. The gene names given are mouse names. The CDR3 is cut off 4 residues early in the read; its end comes from the germline J gene. V is TRBV13-3 and J is TRBJ2-5; 7 nucleotides match TRBD1. The CDR3 is 12 residues long. The germline gives CDR1 NNHDY, CDR2 SYVADS. This chain's CDR3 is CASSGQGDTQYF. The sequenced part of the CDR3 DNA is TGTGCCAGCAGTGGACAGGGTGAC.

For this clone: Here the gene names and germline are mouse. The read stops 4 residues short of the end of the CDR3; the missing end is completed from the germline J gene. The gene calls are TRBV13-1 and TRBJ2-2; TRBD1 is a possible D gene (5 bases). This CDR3 comprises 13 residues. Trimming stripped 5 bases from V and 2 bases from J, with 7 bases between. Germline loops: CDR1 NSHNY, CDR2 SYGAGN. The CDR3 DNA, read in part, is TGTGCCAGCAGAGGGGAGAACACCGGG. Translation gives CASRGENTG. The entire CDR3 is CASRGENTGQLYF.

This clone was counted only a few times. The gene symbols are mouse symbols. From the germline J gene comes the end of the CDR3, since the read stops 4 residues before it. The chain couples TRBV13-1 to TRBJ2-1, with TRBD2 matching 7 bases. V lost 1 base to trimming and J lost 5 bases; unmatched junction nucleotides: 9. Germline V gene data show CDR1 as NSHNY and CDR2 as SYGAGN. There are 16 residues in the CDR3. The CDR3 bases that were read are TGTGCCAGCAGTGATACTGGGGTCCCTAAGCATGCT. Translating gives CASSDTGVPKHA. The CDR3 reads in full as CASSDTGVPKHAEQFF.

This clone was counted a few times. Gene labels here are mouse ones. The read ends 4 residues before the CDR3 terminus; that terminus is restored from the germline J gene. The genes are TRBV2 and TRBJ2-7, with 11 nucleotides matching TRBD2. Germline lookup yields CDR1 LGHNA and CDR2 YSYQKL. The CDR3 contains 15 residues. V lost 1 base to trimming and J lost 2 bases; unmatched junction nucleotides: 1. The CDR3 bases that were read are TGTGCCAGCAGCCAAGGGACTGGGGGGCCCTAT. Residues: CASSQGTGGPY. The whole CDR3 sequence reads CASSQGTGGPYEQYF.

This clone was observed at least ten times. These gene names are mouse names. The read gets to within 4 residues of the CDR3 end, and the germline J gene fills in the rest. Distinct nucleotide sequences in the sample also encode this CDR3. The chain employs TRBV19 and TRBJ2-3; D call uncertain. Trimming shortened V by 5 bases and J by 0 bases, and 7 bases separated the two germline ends. The CDR3 consists of 13 residues. Germline V lookup: CDR1 FNHDT, CDR2 SITEND (reference sequence). The CDR3 region is CASSPGSAETLYF. The sequenced CDR3 bases are TGTGCCAGCAGCCCTGGTAGTGCAGAA.

This clone was picked up a small number of times. The gene symbols are mouse symbols. CDR3 protein: CASSIGSDTQYF. The covered CDR3 bases are TGTGCCAGCAGTATAGGTTCAGAC. The rearrangement joins TRBV19 to TRBJ2-5; unclear D gene. The read is 4 residues too short to cover the CDR3 end, so that end is filled in from the germline J gene. CDR1 and CDR2 (germline): FNHDT, SITEND (reference sequence). This CDR3 spans 12 amino acids.

This clone occurred a few times. All gene names here are mouse names. The read is 4 residues too short to cover the CDR3 end, so that end is filled in from the germline J gene. The chain has TRBV19 and TRBJ2-5, with TRBD2 identical over 10 bases. The CDR3 extends over 14 amino acids. Per germline, CDR1 FNHDT and CDR2 SITEND (reference sequence). The CDR3 sequence is CASRETGGKDTQYF. The covered CDR3 bases are TGTGCCAGCAGGGAGACTGGGGGGAAAGAC.

Concerning this clone: The gene names here belong to mouse. Sequencing ends 3 residues short of the CDR3 end; the germline J gene provides the rest. This chain uses TRBV13-1 with TRBJ1-6, with 9 bases fitting TRBD1. TRBJ1-6 is assigned to the ORF class and has an uncertain function. From germline, CDR1 is NSHNY and CDR2 SYGAGN. The CDR3 length is 15 residues. The V and J ends lost 3 bases and 9 bases, in that order; junction bases with no gene match: 7. CDR3 DNA (partial): TGTGCCAGCAGTGGGGACAGGGTAGACGGTTCGCCC. Protein sequence: CASSGDRVDGSP. The whole CDR3 protein is CASSGDRVDGSPLYF.

This clone has only a few counts. These gene names are mouse names. The read ends 4 residues shy of where the CDR3 ends; the end is completed using the germline J gene. The chain employs TRBV14 and TRBJ2-5; D call uncertain. The V end lost 7 bases, the J end lost 3 bases, and 18 bases lay between the germline ends. CDR3 length equals 15 residues. Germline-derived CDR1 and CDR2 are SGHDT and FRDEAV. The CDR3 region is CASGSKTHLQDTQYF. The sequenced part of the CDR3 DNA is TGTGCCAGCGGATCAAAGACACATCTTCAAGAC.

Turning to this clone: Mouse gene names and germline throughout. The read halts 4 residues ahead of the CDR3 end, with the missing end drawn from the germline J gene. Within the sample, other DNA sequences also encode this same CDR3. The chain links TRBV1 to TRBJ2-1, with TRBD2 identical over 9 bases. The CDR3 totals 15 residues. J gave up 4 bases and V 1 base, and 2 bases lay outside the gene matches. Germline CDR1 is NSQYPW and CDR2 is LRSPGD (reference sequence). The CDR3 loop reads CTCSAGLGVYAEQFF. The DNA read from the CDR3 is TGCACCTGCAGTGCAGGACTGGGGGTTTATGCT.

Turning to this clone: The gene names here belong to mouse. From the germline J gene comes the end of the CDR3, since the read stops 4 residues before it. This sequence joins TRBV1 and TRBJ2-7, with 8 bases that match TRBD2. Germline assignment: CDR1 NSQYPW and CDR2 LRSPGD (reference sequence). CDR3 length: 16 residues. The V segment lost 2 bases and the J segment 0 bases; nucleotides outside the gene matches: 6. The CDR3 here is CTCSANRDWSSYEQYF. The part of the CDR3 DNA that was read is TGCACCTGCAGTGCAAACCGGGACTGGAGCTCCTAT.

Concerning this clone: These gene names are mouse names. The read falls 4 residues short of the CDR3 end, and the missing part is taken from the germline J gene. The chain employs TRBV13-1 and TRBJ2-7, with D unresolved. The CDR3 loop spans 12 amino acids. CDR1 is NSHNY and CDR2 is SYGAGN in the germline V gene. Incomplete CDR3 DNA: TGTGCCAGCAGTGATCATCCGTAT. It translates to CASSDHPY. The entire CDR3 protein is CASSDHPYEQYF.

This clone turned up a few times. A much larger clonotype is one base distant, so this may be a read error. Gene names are mouse gene names. With the read ending 4 residues before the CDR3 end, the germline J gene is used to fill in that end. Other DNA variants within this sample encode the same CDR3. The chain carries TRBV5 and TRBJ2-7, with TRBD2 matching 8 bases. Germline assignment: CDR1 LGHNA and CDR2 YNLKQL (reference sequence). The CDR3 is 14 residues long. The CDR3 region is CASSQDWGEYEQYF. The covered CDR3 bases are TGTGCCAGCAGCCAAGACTGGGGGGAGTAT.